The rows below give T cell receptor beta chains drawn from one sample of a study of T cell repertoires in cytomegalovirus infection. TCRdb reanalysed the reads using MiXCR and keeps one entry per CDR3 protein. This table has about 360,000 distinct CDR3 sequences, approximately 18% appearing once. Sequenced input: PBMCs. The receptors originated from a human donor in good health (CMV status not recorded). Some clones in this sample may be carry-over from other donors' samples. Each CDR3 is given with its conserved first and last residue. Fields, in order: D gene, clone size, V gene, J gene, CDR3 DNA, CDR3 protein. A D gene is named only where the DNA matches it firmly. Clone size is shown for a subset of rows, as once, few, many or a class of expanded clone.

D: NA
size: NA
V: TRBV2
J: TRBJ2-1
DNA: TGTGCCAGCAACGTGGTAAAGGGGTACAATGAGCAGTTCTTC
CDR3: CASNVVKGYNEQFF

D: NA
size: NA
V: TRBV7-8
J: TRBJ2-4
DNA: TGTGCCAGCAGCTTGACCGCCAGAGACATTCAGTACTTC
CDR3: CASSLTARDIQYF

D: NA
size: NA
V: TRBV28
J: TRBJ2-1
DNA: TGTGCCAGCAGTTTCTCCACCCGAGGTGAGCAGTTCTTC
CDR3: CASSFSTRGEQFF

D: NA
size: NA
V: TRBV7-4
J: TRBJ2-7
DNA: TGTGCCAGCAGTCGAATGGAGGGTCAATCGTTTTCCTACGAGCAGTACTTC
CDR3: CASSRMEGQSFSYEQYF

D: TRBD2
size: many
V: TRBV7-2
J: TRBJ2-1
DNA: TGTGCCAGCAGCGTATCCGGGACTAACTACAATGAGCAGTTCTTC
CDR3: CASSVSGTNYNEQFF

D: TRBD2
size: NA
V: TRBV2
J: TRBJ2-2
DNA: TGTGCCAGCAGTGAAGGCCTAGCGGGAGGCGGGGAGCTGTTTTTT
CDR3: CASSEGLAGGGELFF

D: NA
size: NA
V: TRBV28
J: TRBJ1-5
DNA: TGTGCCAGCAGCACGACAGGTCAGCCCCAGCATTTT
CDR3: CASSTTGQPQHF

D: TRBD1
size: few
V: TRBV7-9
J: TRBJ2-7
DNA: TGTGCCAGCAGCTCCCGTGAACGACAGGGGACCGACGAGCAGTACTTC
CDR3: CASSSRERQGTDEQYF

D: TRBD2
size: NA
V: TRBV5-4
J: TRBJ2-3
DNA: TGTGCCAGCAGCTCCTTAGCGGGAGTTGGCACAGATACGCAGTATTTT
CDR3: CASSSLAGVGTDTQYF

D: NA
size: many
V: TRBV7-2
J: TRBJ2-7
DNA: TGTGCCAGCAGCTTATGGGGCGGACCCTACGAGCAGTACTTC
CDR3: CASSLWGGPYEQYF

D: NA
size: NA
V: TRBV12-3/TRBV12-4
J: TRBJ1-5
DNA: TGTGCCAGCAGACGGACAGATCAGCCCCAGCATTTT
CDR3: CASRRTDQPQHF

D: TRBD1
size: many
V: TRBV7-6
J: TRBJ2-3
DNA: TGTGCCAGCAGCTTAGCTCCGACAGGGTTTGGCACAGATACGCAGTATTTT
CDR3: CASSLAPTGFGTDTQYF

D: NA
size: NA
V: TRBV4-1
J: TRBJ2-1
DNA: TGCGCCAGCAGCCAACGTTACAGGGGGGGCGAGCAGTTCTTC
CDR3: CASSQRYRGGEQFF

D: NA
size: many
V: TRBV7-2
J: TRBJ2-3
DNA: TGTGCCAGCAGCTTAGCGCTCCGGGACGGAGATACGCAGTATTTT
CDR3: CASSLALRDGDTQYF

D: NA
size: many
V: TRBV7-6
J: TRBJ2-5
DNA: TGTGCCAGCAGCTTAGCATTGGGGGCCGGGGAGACCCAGTACTTC
CDR3: CASSLALGAGETQYF

D: NA
size: many
V: TRBV6-2/TRBV6-3
J: TRBJ2-1
DNA: TGTGCCAGCAGTTCTACGCGGGATTCCTCGTTCTTC
CDR3: CASSSTRDSSFF

D: NA
size: NA
V: TRBV5-1
J: TRBJ2-7
DNA: TGCGCCAGCAGCTTGGCTGGGCGCGGCCAGGGTGAGCAGTACTTC
CDR3: CASSLAGRGQGEQYF

D: NA
size: NA
V: TRBV27
J: TRBJ1-1
DNA: TGTGCCAGCAGTTTAACGACAGGTTTTTTTGGGACTGAAGCTTTCTTT
CDR3: CASSLTTGFFGTEAFF

D: NA
size: many
V: TRBV7-8
J: TRBJ1-2
DNA: TGTGCCAGCAGCTTTGATTCCAGGGTATTGAGAGGCTACACCTTC
CDR3: CASSFDSRVLRGYTF

D: NA
size: NA
V: TRBV5-4
J: TRBJ2-5
DNA: TGTGCCAGCAGCTTGAGTGGTTTCCAGACCCAGTACTTC
CDR3: CASSLSGFQTQYF

D: NA
size: few
V: TRBV20-1
J: TRBJ2-1
DNA: TGCAGTGCCCCCCGGACCAAGGGGACCGTATCCTACAATGAGCAGTTCTTC
CDR3: CSAPRTKGTVSYNEQFF

D: TRBD1
size: NA
V: TRBV12-3/TRBV12-4
J: TRBJ1-3
DNA: TGTGCCAGCAGTTCGAGGACAGGGCGGACAGGAAACACCATATATTTT
CDR3: CASSSRTGRTGNTIYF

D: NA
size: many
V: TRBV6-1
J: TRBJ1-1
DNA: TGTGCCAGCACCCCCCCGCGAAGGGACAACACTGAAGCTTTCTTT
CDR3: CASTPPRRDNTEAFF

D: NA
size: NA
V: TRBV27
J: TRBJ2-2
DNA: TGTGCCAGCAGTCCGACATACACCGGGGAGCTGTTTTTT
CDR3: CASSPTYTGELFF

D: TRBD1
size: many
V: TRBV7-2
J: TRBJ1-2
DNA: TGTGCCAGCAGCCCAAGGACAGGGGACTATGGCTACACCTTC
CDR3: CASSPRTGDYGYTF

D: NA
size: many
V: TRBV7-9
J: TRBJ2-7
DNA: TGTGCCAGCAGCTATCCCCCACGAGCGAATACCTACGAGCAGTACTTC
CDR3: CASSYPPRANTYEQYF

D: NA
size: NA
V: TRBV7-9
J: TRBJ2-3
DNA: TGTGCCAGCAGCCCTAAGACTACGCAGTATTTT
CDR3: CASSPKTTQYF